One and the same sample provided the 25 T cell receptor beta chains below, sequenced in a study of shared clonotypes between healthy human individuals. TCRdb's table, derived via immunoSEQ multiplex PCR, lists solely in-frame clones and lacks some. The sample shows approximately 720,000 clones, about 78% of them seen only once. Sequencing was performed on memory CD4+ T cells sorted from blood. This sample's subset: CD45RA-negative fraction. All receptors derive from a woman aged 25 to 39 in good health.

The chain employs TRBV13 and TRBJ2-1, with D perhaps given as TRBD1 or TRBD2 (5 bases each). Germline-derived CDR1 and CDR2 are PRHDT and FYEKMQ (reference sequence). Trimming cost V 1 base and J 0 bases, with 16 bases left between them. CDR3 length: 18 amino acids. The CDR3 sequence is CASSLDLGPRSSYNEQFF. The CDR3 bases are TGTGCCAGCAGCTTAGACCTGGGACCGAGAAGCTCCTACAATGAGCAGTTCTTC.

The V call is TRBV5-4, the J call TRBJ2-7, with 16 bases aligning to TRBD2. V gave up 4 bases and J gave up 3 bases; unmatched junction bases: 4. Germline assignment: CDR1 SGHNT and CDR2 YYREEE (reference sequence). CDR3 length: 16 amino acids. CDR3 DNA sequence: TGTGCCAGCAGCGCGGGACTAGCGGGAGGGAACTACGAGCAGTACTTC. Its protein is CASSAGLAGGNYEQYF.

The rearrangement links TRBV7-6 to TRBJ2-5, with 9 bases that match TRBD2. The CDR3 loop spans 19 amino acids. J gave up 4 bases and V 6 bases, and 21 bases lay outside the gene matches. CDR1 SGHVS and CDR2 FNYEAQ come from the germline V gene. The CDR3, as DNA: TGTGCCAGCAGGTCCCTTTTTGCTATGGCGGGAGGGCCGCGAGAGACCCAGTACTTC. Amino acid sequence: CASRSLFAMAGGPRETQYF.

The CDR3 DNA reads TGTGCCAGCAGAGCACTAGCGGGAGTCGGAAATGAGCAGTTCTTC. Its translation is CASRALAGVGNEQFF. The chain has TRBV2 and TRBJ2-1; 11 bases are shared with TRBD2. The CDR3 extends over 15 amino acids. Losses at the gene ends were 6 bases for V and 7 bases for J; bases not matched to a gene: 8. CDR1 and CDR2 (germline): SNHLY, FYNNEI.

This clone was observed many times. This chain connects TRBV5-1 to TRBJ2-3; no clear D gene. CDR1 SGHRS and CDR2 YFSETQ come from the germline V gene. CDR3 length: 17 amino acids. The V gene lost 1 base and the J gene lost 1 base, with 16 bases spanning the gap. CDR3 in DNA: TGCGCCAGCAGCTTGTTGACGGTCCAGAGTGGCACAGATACGCAGTATTTT. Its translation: CASSLLTVQSGTDTQYF.

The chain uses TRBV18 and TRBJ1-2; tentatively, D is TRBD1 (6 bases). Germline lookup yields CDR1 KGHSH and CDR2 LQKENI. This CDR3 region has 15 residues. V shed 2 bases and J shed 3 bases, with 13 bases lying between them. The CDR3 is CASSPMTGADYGYTF. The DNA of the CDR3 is TGTGCCAGCTCACCAATGACAGGAGCCGACTATGGCTACACCTTC. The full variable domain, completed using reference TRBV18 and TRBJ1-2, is NAGVMQNPRHLVRRRGQEARLRCSPMKGHSHVYWYRQLPEEGLKFMVYLQKENIIDESGMPKERFSAEFPKEGPSILRIQQVVRGDSAAYFCASSPMTGADYGYTFGSGTRLTVV.

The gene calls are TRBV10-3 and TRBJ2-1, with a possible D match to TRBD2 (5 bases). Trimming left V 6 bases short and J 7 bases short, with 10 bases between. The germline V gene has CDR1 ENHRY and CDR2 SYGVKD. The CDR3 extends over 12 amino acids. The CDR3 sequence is CAIRESGNEQFF. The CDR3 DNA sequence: TGTGCCATCAGAGAGAGCGGAAATGAGCAGTTCTTC.

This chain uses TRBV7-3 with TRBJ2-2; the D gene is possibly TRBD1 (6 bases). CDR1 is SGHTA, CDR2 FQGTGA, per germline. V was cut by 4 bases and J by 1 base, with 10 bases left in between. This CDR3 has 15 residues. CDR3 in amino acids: CASSWQGKNTGELFF. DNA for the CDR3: TGTGCCAGCAGCTGGCAGGGGAAGAACACCGGGGAGCTGTTTTTT.

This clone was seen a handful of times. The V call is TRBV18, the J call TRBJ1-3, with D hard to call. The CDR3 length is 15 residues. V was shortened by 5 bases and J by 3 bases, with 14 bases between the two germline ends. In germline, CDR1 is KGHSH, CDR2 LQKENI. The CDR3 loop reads CASSSSSDHGNTIYF. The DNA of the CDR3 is TGTGCCAGCTCATCTTCATCGGACCATGGAAACACCATATATTTT. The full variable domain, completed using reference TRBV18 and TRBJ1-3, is NAGVMQNPRHLVRRRGQEARLRCSPMKGHSHVYWYRQLPEEGLKFMVYLQKENIIDESGMPKERFSAEFPKEGPSILRIQQVVRGDSAAYFCASSSSSDHGNTIYFGEGSWLTVV.

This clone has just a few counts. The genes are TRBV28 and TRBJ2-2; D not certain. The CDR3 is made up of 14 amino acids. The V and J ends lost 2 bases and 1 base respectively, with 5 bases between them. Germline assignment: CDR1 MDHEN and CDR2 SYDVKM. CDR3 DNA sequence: TGTGCCAGCAGTTTACACCTGAACACCGGGGAGCTGTTTTTT. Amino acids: CASSLHLNTGELFF.

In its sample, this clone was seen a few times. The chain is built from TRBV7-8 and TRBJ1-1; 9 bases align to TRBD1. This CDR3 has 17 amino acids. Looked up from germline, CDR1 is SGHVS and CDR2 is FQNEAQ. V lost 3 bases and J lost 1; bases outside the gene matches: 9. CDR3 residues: CASSFDRTGAKNTEAFF. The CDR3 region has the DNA TGTGCCAGCAGCTTTGACAGGACAGGGGCAAAGAACACTGAAGCTTTCTTT.

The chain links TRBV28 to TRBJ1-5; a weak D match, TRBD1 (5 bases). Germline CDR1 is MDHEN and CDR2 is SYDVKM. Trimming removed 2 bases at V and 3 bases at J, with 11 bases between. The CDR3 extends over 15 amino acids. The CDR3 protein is CASSLGDRTNQPQHF. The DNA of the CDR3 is TGTGCCAGCAGTTTAGGGGACCGGACCAATCAGCCCCAGCATTTT.

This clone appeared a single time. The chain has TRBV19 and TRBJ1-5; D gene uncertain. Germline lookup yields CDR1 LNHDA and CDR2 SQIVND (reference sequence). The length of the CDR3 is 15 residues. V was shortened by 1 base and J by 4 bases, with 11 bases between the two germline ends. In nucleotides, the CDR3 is TGTGCCAGTAGTATAGGAGGGTACACGAATCAGCCCCAGCATTTT. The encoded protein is CASSIGGYTNQPQHF.

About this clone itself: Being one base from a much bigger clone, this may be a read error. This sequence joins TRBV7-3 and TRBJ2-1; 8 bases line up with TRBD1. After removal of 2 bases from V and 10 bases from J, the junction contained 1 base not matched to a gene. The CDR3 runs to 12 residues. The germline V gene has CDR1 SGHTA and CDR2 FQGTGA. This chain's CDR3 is CASSLAGGEQFF. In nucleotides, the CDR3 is TGTGCCAGCAGCTTAGCAGGGGGCGAGCAGTTCTTC.

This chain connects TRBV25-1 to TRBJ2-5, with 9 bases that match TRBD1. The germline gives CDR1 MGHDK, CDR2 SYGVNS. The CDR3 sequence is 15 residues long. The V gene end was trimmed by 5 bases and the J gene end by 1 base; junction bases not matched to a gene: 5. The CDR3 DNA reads TGTGCCAGCAGTAGGACAGGGGCTTTCCAAGAGACCCAGTACTTC. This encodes CASSRTGAFQETQYF.

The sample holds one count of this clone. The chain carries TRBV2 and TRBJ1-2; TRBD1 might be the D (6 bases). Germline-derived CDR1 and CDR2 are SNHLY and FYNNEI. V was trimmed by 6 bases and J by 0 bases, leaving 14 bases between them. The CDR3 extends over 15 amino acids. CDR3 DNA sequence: TGTGCCAGCAGGGACAGATACCTCTCTAACTATGGCTACACCTTC. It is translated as CASRDRYLSNYGYTF.

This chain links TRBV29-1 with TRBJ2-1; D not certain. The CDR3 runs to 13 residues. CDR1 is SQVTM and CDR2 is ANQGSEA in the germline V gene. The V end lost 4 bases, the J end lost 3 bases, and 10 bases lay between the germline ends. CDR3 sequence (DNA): TGCAGCGTTGTCTGGGGTTTCTACAATGAGCAGTTCTTC. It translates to CSVVWGFYNEQFF.

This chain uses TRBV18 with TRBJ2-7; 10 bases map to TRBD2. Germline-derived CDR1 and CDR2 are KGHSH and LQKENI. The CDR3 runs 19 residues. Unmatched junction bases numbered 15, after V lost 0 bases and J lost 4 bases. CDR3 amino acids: CASSPPRPPSGRSAYEQYF. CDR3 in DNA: TGTGCCAGCTCACCACCTCGTCCTCCTAGCGGGAGATCTGCGTACGAGCAGTACTTC. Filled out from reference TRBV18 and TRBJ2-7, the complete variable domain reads NAGVMQNPRHLVRRRGQEARLRCSPMKGHSHVYWYRQLPEEGLKFMVYLQKENIIDESGMPKERFSAEFPKEGPSILRIQQVVRGDSAAYFCASSPPRPPSGRSAYEQYFGPGTRLTVT.

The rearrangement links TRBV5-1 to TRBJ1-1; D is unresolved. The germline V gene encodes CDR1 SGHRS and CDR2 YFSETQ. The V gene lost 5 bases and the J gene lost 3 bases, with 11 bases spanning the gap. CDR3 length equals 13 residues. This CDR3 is CASRTSRDTEAFF. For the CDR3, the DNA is TGCGCCAGCAGAACAAGTAGGGACACTGAAGCTTTCTTT. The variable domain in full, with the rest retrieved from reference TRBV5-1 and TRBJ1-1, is KAGVTQTPRYLIKTRGQQVTLSCSPISGHRSVSWYQQTPGQGLQFLFEYFSETQRNKGNFPGRFSGRQFSNSRSEMNVSTLELGDSALYLCASRTSRDTEAFFGQGTRLTVV.

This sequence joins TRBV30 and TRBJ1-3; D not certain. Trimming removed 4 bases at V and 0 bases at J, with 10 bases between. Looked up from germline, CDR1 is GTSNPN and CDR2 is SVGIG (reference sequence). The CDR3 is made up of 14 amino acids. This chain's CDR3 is CAWMRTLSGNTIYF. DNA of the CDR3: TGTGCCTGGATGAGGACCCTCTCTGGAAACACCATATATTTT.

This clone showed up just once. The CDR3 DNA sequence: TGCGCCAGCAGCTTCGACGACAGGGGGCGGTACGAGCAGTACTTC. Its protein is CASSFDDRGRYEQYF. V gene TRBV5-1 combines with J gene TRBJ2-7; TRBD1 matches at 10 bases. Germline V lookup: CDR1 SGHRS, CDR2 YFSETQ. The CDR3 runs 15 residues. Trimming at V came to 2 bases and at J to 4 bases, leaving 6 bases not matched to a gene.

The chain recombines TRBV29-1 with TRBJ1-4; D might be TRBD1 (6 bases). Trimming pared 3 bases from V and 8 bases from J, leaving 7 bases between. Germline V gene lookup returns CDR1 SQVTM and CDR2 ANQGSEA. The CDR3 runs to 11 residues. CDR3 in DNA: TGCAGCGTTGACAGGGGCGAAAAACTGTTTTTT. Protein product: CSVDRGEKLFF. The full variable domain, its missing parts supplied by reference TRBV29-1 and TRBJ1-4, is SAVISQKPSRDICQRGTSLTIQCQVDSQVTMMFWYRQQPGQSLTLIATANQGSEATYESGFVIDKFPISRPNLTFSTLTVSNMSPEDSSIYLCSVDRGEKLFFGSGTQLSVL.

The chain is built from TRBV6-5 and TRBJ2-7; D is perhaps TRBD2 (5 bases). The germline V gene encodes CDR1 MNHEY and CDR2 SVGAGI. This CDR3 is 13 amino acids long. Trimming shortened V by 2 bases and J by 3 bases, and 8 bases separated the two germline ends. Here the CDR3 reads CASSYHGDYEQYF. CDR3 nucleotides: TGTGCCAGCAGTTACCACGGGGACTACGAGCAGTACTTC.

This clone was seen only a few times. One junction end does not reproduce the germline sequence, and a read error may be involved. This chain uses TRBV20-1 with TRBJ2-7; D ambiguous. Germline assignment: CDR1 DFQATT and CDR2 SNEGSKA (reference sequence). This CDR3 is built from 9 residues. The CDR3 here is CSASGVRSF. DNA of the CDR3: TGCAGTGCTAGTGGAGTCCGGAGCTTC.

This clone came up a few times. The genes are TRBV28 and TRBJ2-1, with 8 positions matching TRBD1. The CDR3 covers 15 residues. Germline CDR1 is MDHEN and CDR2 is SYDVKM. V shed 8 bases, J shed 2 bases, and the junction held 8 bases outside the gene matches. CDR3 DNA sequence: TGTGCCAGCCTATCCGGGACAGGAGCCTACAATGAGCAGTTCTTC. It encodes CASLSGTGAYNEQFF.